Listed here are 7 T cell receptor beta chains from one sample, sequenced in a study of T cell responses to AZD1222 COVID-19 vaccine. Assay used: immunoSEQ multiplex PCR; TCRdb lists only in-frame clones, some missing. The sample has approximately 150,000 clones; 94% are singletons. Sample: peripheral blood, taken 28 days after the second AZD1222 dose. Receptors originate from an adult who received the AZD1222 COVID-19 vaccine.

This clone was recorded once. The gene calls are TRBV10-3 and TRBJ1-2; tentatively, D is TRBD1 (5 bases). CDR1 and CDR2 from the germline V gene are ENHRY and SYGVKD. The CDR3 covers 15 residues. V was pared by 2 bases and J by 4 bases, with 14 bases between. The CDR3 here is CAISERSAGTYGYTF. CDR3 sequence (DNA): TGTGCCATCAGTGAGCGCTCGGCGGGGACCTATGGCTACACCTTC.

The V call is TRBV27, the J call TRBJ2-1; 7 bases align to TRBD2. The J segment lost 6 bases and the V segment lost 2 bases, leaving 1 base of the junction unmatched. This CDR3 spans 13 amino acids. The germline CDR1 and CDR2 sequences are MNHEY and SMNVEV (reference sequence). The CDR3: CASSLRGSNEQFF. CDR3 bases: TGTGCCAGCAGTTTACGCGGGAGCAATGAGCAGTTCTTC.

This sequence joins TRBV2 and TRBJ2-2; 7 bases are a match to TRBD2. Germline V gene lookup returns CDR1 SNHLY and CDR2 FYNNEI. The CDR3 covers 15 residues. Germline trimming cut 8 bases from V and 6 bases from J; bases unmatched to any gene: 12. The CDR3 spells CASSRGGRVAGELFF. CDR3 sequence (DNA): TGTGCCAGCTCCCGAGGCGGGAGAGTCGCCGGGGAGCTGTTTTTT.

V and J are TRBV19 and TRBJ1-4; D perhaps matches TRBD1 (5 bases). The CDR3 contains 15 residues. Germline CDR1 is LNHDA and CDR2 is SQIVND (reference sequence). Trimming removed 6 bases at V and 4 bases at J, with 15 bases between. CDR3 in amino acids: CASSSDGGGNEKLFF. The CDR3 DNA sequence: TGTGCCAGTAGCTCCGACGGGGGTGGTAATGAAAAACTGTTTTTT.

The V gene is TRBV3-1 (or the pseudogene TRBV3-2), the J gene TRBJ2-7; tentatively, D is TRBD1 or TRBD2 (5 bases each). There are 14 residues in the CDR3. The germline CDR1 and CDR2 sequences are LGHDT and YNNKEL (reference sequence). The ends were cut back, 4 bases at V and 0 bases at J, with 10 bases in the middle. The CDR3 sequence: CASSLGPYSYEQYF. DNA for the CDR3: TGTGCCAGCAGCCTGGGACCCTACTCCTACGAGCAGTACTTC.

The chain joins TRBV19 to TRBJ2-7; D is unresolved. There are 13 residues in the CDR3. CDR1 LNHDA and CDR2 SQIVND come from the germline V gene (reference sequence). With 5 bases removed from V and 3 bases from J, the gap between germline ends came to 11 bases. This chain's CDR3 is CASSVDPFYEQYF. As DNA, the CDR3 is TGTGCCAGTAGTGTGGACCCTTTCTACGAGCAGTACTTC. The full variable domain, its missing parts supplied by reference TRBV19 and TRBJ2-7, is DGGITQSPKYLFRKEGQNVTLSCEQNLNHDAMYWYRQDPGQGLRLIYYSQIVNDFQKGDIAEGYSVSREKKESFPLTVTSAQKNPTAFYLCASSVDPFYEQYFGPGTRLTVT.

V usage is TRBV2 and J usage is TRBJ2-1; the match to TRBD2 covers 11 bases. The germline V gene has CDR1 SNHLY and CDR2 FYNNEI. The CDR3 covers 14 residues. V lost 5 bases, J lost 6 bases, and 3 bases stayed unmatched. The CDR3 DNA follows: TGTGCCAGCAGTTTAGCGGGAGGGGGCAATGAGCAGTTCTTC. This gives the protein CASSLAGGGNEQFF.